The entry below describes one T cell receptor (beta chain). Sequencing was performed with immunoSEQ multiplex PCR; in TCRdb, only in-frame clones are kept and a portion is missing. The sample consists of 95,000 to 150,000 clones, more than 70% of them appearing once. The germline CDR1 and CDR2 sequences are SEHNR and FQNEAQ (reference sequence). The CDR3 contains 11 residues. The V gene lost 3 bases and the J gene lost 8 bases, with 6 bases spanning the gap. The data were taken from a study of control samples from healthy donors and cancer patients. This chain uses TRBV7-9 with TRBJ2-3; D gene ambiguous. Sequenced sample: blood. This TCR derives from a man aged 35-49 years in good health. The CDR3 loop reads CASSLDGTQYF. CDR3 sequence (DNA): TGTGCCAGCAGCTTGGACGGTACGCAGTATTTT.